These 31 T cell receptor beta chains were all obtained from the same sample, sequenced in a study of T cells in Graves' hyperthyroidism and ophthalmopathy. The investigators amplified TCR beta CDR3 regions from RNA transcripts. The TCR CDR3 first-round RT-PCR relied on the HTBI primer set. TCRdb fed the multiplex PCR reads into MiXCR, producing one record per CDR3 protein. This sample carries approximately 720,000 distinct CDR3 sequences, 18% of them seen once, and the ten largest clones take 16%. The sequenced sample consisted of blood. These receptors all stem from a woman in her 50s with Graves' hyperthyroidism that later progressed to Graves' ophthalmopathy.

The chain uses TRBV6-1 and TRBJ2-5; 10 positions match TRBD1. This CDR3 is 14 amino acids long. J gave up 7 bases and V 5 bases, and 7 bases lay outside the gene matches. Germline V gene sequence: CDR1 MNHNS, CDR2 SASEGT. The CDR3 loop reads CASSTRDRGGTQYF. The CDR3 bases are TGTGCCAGCAGTACTCGGGACAGGGGCGGGACCCAGTACTTC.

This clonotype was detected ten times or more. The chain combines TRBV30 with TRBJ1-1; the match to TRBD1 covers 11 bases. The CDR3 runs 17 residues. Per germline, CDR1 GTSNPN and CDR2 SVGIG (reference sequence). V gave up 2 bases and J gave up 5 bases; unmatched junction bases: 13. The CDR3 sequence is CAWSLGISGTGGTEAFF. The CDR3 coding sequence is TGTGCCTGGAGTCTAGGAATTTCCGGGACAGGGGGGACTGAAGCTTTCTTT.

There are many counts of this clonotype. The rearrangement links TRBV5-1 to TRBJ2-1, with D tentatively TRBD2 (5 bases). The length of the CDR3 is 13 residues. The V end was cut by 5 bases, the J end by 3 bases, with 9 bases between. CDR1 is SGHRS, CDR2 YFSETQ, per germline. CDR3 nucleotide sequence: TGCGCCAGCAGACCGGGGAGCTACAATGAGCAGTTCTTC. It specifies CASRPGSYNEQFF.

This clonotype came up once. V and J are TRBV5-1 and TRBJ1-6, with D possibly matching TRBD1 (5 bases). CDR3 length: 14 amino acids. The germline V and J ends were trimmed by 2 bases and 10 bases, with 13 bases remaining between them. Per germline, CDR1 SGHRS and CDR2 YFSETQ. The CDR3 sequence is CASSFSGRESPLHF. CDR3 coding DNA: TGCGCCAGCAGCTTTTCAGGGAGGGAATCACCCCTCCACTTT.

There are many counts of this clonotype. The J gene is TRBJ1-5, the V gene TRBV19; 10 bases line up with TRBD1. The germline V gene encodes CDR1 LNHDA and CDR2 SQIVND (reference sequence). CDR3 length: 15 amino acids. The J segment lost 4 bases and the V segment lost 2 bases, leaving 2 bases of the junction unmatched. The CDR3 reads CASSIRTGGNQPQHF. Written as DNA, the CDR3 is TGTGCCAGTAGTATAAGGACAGGGGGTAATCAGCCCCAGCATTTT.

The sample holds many counts of this clonotype. The CDR3 spells CASSLELAGYETQYF. The DNA of the CDR3 is TGTGCCAGCAGCTTGGAACTAGCGGGGTATGAGACCCAGTACTTC. V gene TRBV5-4 combines with J gene TRBJ2-5, with 10 positions matching TRBD2. The CDR3 is made up of 15 amino acids. The germline V gene has CDR1 SGHNT and CDR2 YYREEE (reference sequence). Trimming cost V 0 bases and J 5 bases; bases outside gene matches: 4.

The chain combines TRBV30 with TRBJ1-1, with a weak D call TRBD1 (5 bases). This CDR3 has 15 amino acids. The germline V gene has CDR1 GTSNPN and CDR2 SVGIG (reference sequence). Trimming removed 2 bases at V and 8 bases at J, with 21 bases between. CDR3 coding DNA: TGTGCCTGGAGTCACGATGGGGCACCCCTTCGGGAAGCTTTCTTT. Protein: CAWSHDGAPLREAFF. The variable domain in full, completed from reference TRBV30 and TRBJ1-1, reads SQTIHQWPATLVQPVGSPLSLECTVEGTSNPNLYWYRQAAGRGLQLLFYSVGIGQISSEVPQNLSASRPQDRQFILSSKKLLLSDSGFYLCAWSHDGAPLREAFFGQGTRLTVV.

The V call is TRBV28, the J call TRBJ2-4, with 7 positions matching TRBD1. This CDR3 contains 14 residues. Losses at the gene ends were 3 bases for V and 6 bases for J; bases not matched to a gene: 5. Per the germline V gene, CDR1 is MDHEN and CDR2 is SYDVKM. CDR3 in DNA: TGTGCCAGCAGTTTTACGGGACAGAGAAACATTCAGTACTTC. It encodes CASSFTGQRNIQYF.

This clonotype was counted ten times or more. The chain carries TRBV5-1 and TRBJ1-6; D may be TRBD1 (5 bases). CDR3 length: 14 amino acids. V was pared by 0 bases and J by 10 bases, with 11 bases between. CDR1 and CDR2 from the germline V gene are SGHRS and YFSETQ. The CDR3 loop is CASSLVGQASPLHF. In nucleotides, the CDR3 is TGCGCCAGCAGCTTGGTCGGACAAGCCTCACCCCTCCACTTT.

The sample holds many counts of this clonotype. The chain couples TRBV3-1 to TRBJ2-7; 8 nucleotides match TRBD2. With V trimmed by 1 base and J by 5 bases, 7 bases remained unmatched. The germline V gene encodes CDR1 LGHDT and CDR2 YNNKEL (reference sequence). This CDR3 contains 15 residues. The CDR3 region is CASSQVGGGRDEQYF. The CDR3 nucleotides are TGTGCCAGCAGCCAAGTCGGGGGGGGCCGCGACGAGCAGTACTTC.

V gene TRBV3-1 combines with J gene TRBJ2-1; TRBD2 aligns across 7 bases. V was clipped by 3 bases and J by 4 bases; unmatched bases: 9. The CDR3 length is 16 residues. Germline-derived CDR1 and CDR2 are LGHDT and YNNKEL (reference sequence). DNA for the CDR3: TGTGCCAGCAGCCATCCTACGGCGGGGGAGTACAATGAGCAGTTCTTC. Translated, it gives CASSHPTAGEYNEQFF.

This clonotype was counted many times. V is TRBV7-9 and J is TRBJ1-1; weak D call: TRBD1 (5 bases). The length of the CDR3 is 16 residues. Between the trimmed V and J ends, which lost 2 bases and 4 bases, there was a span of 17 bases. Germline assignment: CDR1 SEHNR and CDR2 FQNEAQ (reference sequence). The CDR3 here is CASSLKSRGATTEAFF. Here the CDR3 DNA reads TGTGCCAGCAGCTTAAAGTCTCGGGGCGCGACCACTGAAGCTTTCTTT.

The sample holds many counts of this clonotype. The V call is TRBV4-1, the J call TRBJ1-2, with unresolved D. Between the trimmed V and J ends, which lost 2 bases and 4 bases, there was a span of 8 bases. The CDR3 extends over 13 amino acids. Germline V gene sequence: CDR1 MGHRA, CDR2 YSYEKL. The CDR3 loop is CASSQSNLYGYTF. In DNA, the CDR3 is TGCGCCAGCAGCCAAAGCAACCTCTATGGCTACACCTTC.

This clonotype has only a few counts. The chain uses TRBV20-1 and TRBJ1-5; a weak D match, TRBD1 (6 bases). The ends were cut back, 1 base at V and 0 bases at J, with 16 bases in the middle. CDR3 length: 17 residues. Per germline, CDR1 DFQATT and CDR2 SNEGSKA (reference sequence). Here the CDR3 reads CSARGDRKGYSNQPQHF. CDR3 bases: TGCAGTGCTAGAGGAGACAGGAAAGGATATAGCAATCAGCCCCAGCATTTT.

In this sample, this clonotype turned up a few times. This chain joins TRBV20-1 and TRBJ1-5, with D possibly matching TRBD1 (6 bases). V lost 6 bases and J lost 1, with 10 bases in between. Germline CDR1 DFQATT, CDR2 SNEGSKA (reference sequence). This CDR3 comprises 13 residues. In nucleotides, the CDR3 is TGCAGTGCCTGGACAGAGAGCAATCAGCCCCAGCATTTT. Its translation: CSAWTESNQPQHF.

The CDR3 protein is CASSLHESVLYEQYF. In DNA form, the CDR3 reads TGCGCCAGCAGCTTACACGAATCAGTCCTCTACGAGCAGTACTTC. The chain is built from TRBV5-1 and TRBJ2-7, with no clear D. The germline CDR1 and CDR2 sequences are SGHRS and YFSETQ. This CDR3 contains 15 residues. Trimming took 2 bases from V and 3 from J, leaving 15 bases between them.

This chain joins TRBV28 and TRBJ2-6; D ambiguous. Germline V lookup: CDR1 MDHEN, CDR2 SYDVKM. V was shortened by 7 bases and J by 1 base, with 8 bases between the two germline ends. The CDR3 is 14 amino acids. The CDR3 DNA reads TGTGCCAGCACTCGGATGTCTGGGGCCAACGTCCTGACTTTC. Amino acid sequence: CASTRMSGANVLTF.

This clonotype was seen a single time. A clone one base away is much larger, so this may be a read error. The chain couples TRBV20-1 to TRBJ2-1; the match to TRBD2 covers 12 bases. Germline V gene lookup returns CDR1 DFQATT and CDR2 SNEGSKA (reference sequence). The V gene end was trimmed by 5 bases and the J gene end by 9 bases; junction bases not matched to a gene: 14. This CDR3 is built from 16 residues. CDR3 loop: CSASGASGGALSEQFF. Written as DNA, the CDR3 is TGCAGTGCTTCTGGGGCTAGCGGGGGGGCCTTGAGTGAGCAGTTCTTC.

This clonotype was seen only a few times. The chain recombines TRBV11-3 with TRBJ2-5, with 11 bases that match TRBD2. CDR1 is SGHNT and CDR2 is YENEEA in the germline V gene. This CDR3 contains 16 residues. Trimming at V came to 5 bases and at J to 1 base, leaving 6 bases not matched to a gene. The CDR3 loop reads CASSDGTSGFQETQYF. CDR3 nucleotide sequence: TGTGCCAGCAGCGATGGGACTAGCGGATTCCAAGAGACCCAGTACTTC.

The sample holds a few counts of this clonotype. The CDR3 protein is CASSLELAGGVRNEQFF. CDR3 bases: TGTGCCAGCAGCTTGGAACTAGCGGGGGGAGTGAGGAATGAGCAGTTCTTC. The chain carries TRBV5-4 and TRBJ2-1, with 12 bases aligning to TRBD2. Germline-derived CDR1 and CDR2 are SGHNT and YYREEE (reference sequence). This CDR3 contains 17 residues. J gave up 7 bases and V 0 bases, and 8 bases lay outside the gene matches.

The genes are TRBV7-9 and TRBJ1-4, with a weak D call TRBD1 (6 bases). The CDR3 contains 15 residues. From germline, CDR1 is SEHNR and CDR2 FQNEAQ (reference sequence). The V end lost 6 bases, the J end lost 5 bases, and 16 bases lay between the germline ends. In DNA, the CDR3 is TGTGCCAGCAGTCAAACCGGGACAAGAAATGAAAAACTGTTTTTT. Its translation is CASSQTGTRNEKLFF.

This clonotype has ten or more counts. V and J are TRBV2 and TRBJ1-2; no definite D call. V lost 0 bases and J 3 bases, leaving 11 bases between the germline ends. The CDR3 has 15 residues. Germline V lookup: CDR1 SNHLY, CDR2 FYNNEI. CDR3 region: CASSEAGNRHYGYTF. The CDR3 DNA sequence: TGTGCCAGCAGTGAAGCTGGGAACAGACACTATGGCTACACCTTC.

The CDR3, as DNA: TGCGCCAGCAGCTTGTACCTAGCGGGGGGGCAGGATACGCAGTATTTT. This translates into CASSLYLAGGQDTQYF. The V call is TRBV5-1, the J call TRBJ2-3; 12 bases are shared with TRBD2. The CDR3 has 16 amino acids. The J segment lost 6 bases and the V segment lost 1 base, leaving 6 bases of the junction unmatched. From germline, CDR1 is SGHRS and CDR2 YFSETQ.

This clonotype was observed at least ten times. V and J are TRBV18 and TRBJ1-2; D possibly corresponds to TRBD1 (5 bases). The CDR3 has 15 residues. CDR1 KGHSH and CDR2 LQKENI come from the germline V gene. The ends were cut back, 0 bases at V and 9 bases at J, with 17 bases in the middle. The CDR3: CASSPPIGDYARYTF. CDR3 sequence (DNA): TGTGCCAGCTCACCACCGATAGGGGACTACGCTCGCTACACCTTC.

There are a few counts of this clonotype. A much larger clone sits a single nucleotide away, making a read error possible. This chain joins TRBV30 and TRBJ1-1; no definite D call. The CDR3 runs to 13 residues. Looked up from germline, CDR1 is GTSNPN and CDR2 is SVGIG (reference sequence). The CDR3 reads CAWSVGMNTEALF. The CDR3 nucleotides read TGTGCCTGGAGTGTAGGAATGAACACTGAAGCTCTCTTT.

In its sample, this clonotype was seen a few times. The V gene is TRBV6-1, the J gene TRBJ2-7; no reliable D call. Per germline, CDR1 MNHNS and CDR2 SASEGT. The V gene lost 3 bases and the J gene lost 0 bases, with 9 bases spanning the gap. The CDR3 totals 14 residues. CDR3 protein: CASSDFRFSYEQYF. CDR3 in DNA: TGTGCCAGCAGTGATTTCAGATTCTCCTACGAGCAGTACTTC.

This clonotype was detected ten times or more. The chain couples TRBV7-6 to TRBJ2-7, with D unresolved. Germline V gene sequence: CDR1 SGHVS, CDR2 FNYEAQ. Between the trimmed V and J ends, which lost 8 bases and 1 base, there was a span of 9 bases. This CDR3 contains 12 residues. The chain's CDR3 is CASGDSSYEQYF. Here the CDR3 DNA reads TGTGCCAGCGGGGATTCATCCTACGAGCAGTACTTC.

This clonotype was recorded at least ten times. The chain couples TRBV12-3 or TRBV12-4 to TRBJ1-5, with D tentatively TRBD1 (5 bases). V was cut by 4 bases and J by 2 bases, with 18 bases left in between. The CDR3 totals 17 residues. CDR3 amino acids: CASSWDKGYWGNQPQHF. The CDR3, as DNA: TGTGCCAGCAGTTGGGATAAGGGGTACTGGGGCAATCAGCCCCAGCATTTT.

This clonotype was seen at least ten times. The chain's CDR3 is CASSLAGGYVHEQYF. Here the CDR3 DNA reads TGTGCCAGCAGCTTAGCAGGGGGCTATGTCCACGAGCAGTACTTC. This rearrangement joins TRBV5-6 to TRBJ2-7; TRBD1 agrees at 8 bases. V was clipped by 2 bases and J by 5 bases; unmatched bases: 9. Germline lookup yields CDR1 SGHDT and CDR2 YYEEEE. The CDR3 length is 15 residues.

The J gene is TRBJ2-6, the V gene TRBV11-2; the D is unclear. Trimming shortened V by 2 bases and J by 5 bases, and 13 bases separated the two germline ends. The germline gives CDR1 SGHAT, CDR2 FQNNGV. The CDR3 has 16 amino acids. In DNA form, the CDR3 reads TGTGCCAGCAGCTTAAACCGTCTTGGCCGGGCCAACGTCCTGACTTTC. Translated: CASSLNRLGRANVLTF.

This clonotype was seen more than once but under ten times. The chain has TRBV12-3 or TRBV12-4 and TRBJ2-7, with D maybe TRBD1 (6 bases). The CDR3 spans 13 residues. V dropped 5 bases and J dropped 7 bases, with 15 bases sitting between them. DNA for the CDR3: TGTGCCAGCAGTCCCTCAGGGGAAAGGGAGCAGTACTTC. It specifies CASSPSGEREQYF.